The next 5 T cell receptor beta chains were all read from a single sample in a study of monozygotic twins with inflammatory bowel disease. From its re-call of the 5' RACE reads, TCRdb lists each CDR3 protein once, without DNA. Its listing shows 400,000 or so distinct CDR3 sequences. Sequencing was done on a sample of blood. All receptors come from a human donor with ulcerative colitis or Crohn's disease, or a healthy co-twin of an affected twin (not recorded which).

V usage is TRBV12-3 or TRBV12-4 and J usage is TRBJ2-1; checking the TCRdb D call of TRBD2 is not possible without DNA. The CDR3 consists of 12 residues. The CDR3: CASSLGENEQFF.

The chain couples TRBV7-3 to TRBJ2-3; the TCRdb call, TRBD2, lacks DNA for checking. Per germline, CDR1 SGHTA and CDR2 FQGTGA. The length of the CDR3 is 17 residues. CDR3 in amino acids: CASSYLGTSGSTDTQYF.

The chain couples TRBV4-1 to TRBJ2-1; TCRdb proposes TRBD2, but this gene call is untestable without DNA. Germline loops: CDR1 MGHRA, CDR2 YSYEKL. This CDR3 is built from 16 residues. This chain's CDR3 is CASSQGRGGRYNEQFF.

V gene TRBV5-1 combines with J gene TRBJ2-3; the D gene TCRdb calls, TRBD1, cannot be checked with no DNA. The CDR3 spans 15 residues. Germline CDR1 reads SGHRS; CDR2 reads YFSETQ. The CDR3 loop reads CASSSWDSRTDTQYF.

This sequence joins TRBV14 and TRBJ2-7; TCRdb's D call, TRBD1, is unchecked because there is no DNA. CDR3 length: 16 amino acids. Germline V gives CDR1 SGHDN, CDR2 FVKESK. The CDR3 region is CASSSIRPTGSDEQYF.